Listed below are T cell receptor beta chains from one sample, sequenced in a study of T cells in narcolepsy. Assay used: immunoSEQ multiplex PCR; TCRdb lists only in-frame clones, some missing. This sample carries about 33,000 clones, less than 85% of them seen once, and the ten largest clones take 1.3%. The sequenced material came from CD45RA- memory CD4+ T cells from PBMCs. These receptors came from a human donor with narcolepsy. Each CDR3 is given with its conserved first and last residue. Fields, in order: J gene, clone size, D gene, V gene, CDR3 protein, CDR3 DNA. The D gene is left open where the match is weak. Clone size is not always given. Where it is, it says once, few, many or a class for expanded clones.

TRBJ1-1 | . | . | TRBV5-8 | CASSPYHRSEAFF | TGTGCCAGCAGCCCCTACCACAGGAGTGAAGCTTTCTTT
TRBJ2-1 | . | . | TRBV7-3 | CASSLLPAPSYNEQFF | TGTGCCAGCAGCTTACTTCCAGCGCCCTCCTACAATGAGCAGTTCTTC
TRBJ2-3 | . | . | TRBV2 | CASSVGAGDTQYF | TGTGCCAGCAGTGTCGGGGCGGGAGATACGCAGTATTTT
TRBJ2-6 | . | . | TRBV6-1 | CASSGTFSGANVLTF | TGTGCCAGCAGTGGAACATTCTCTGGGGCCAACGTCCTGACTTTC
TRBJ1-5 | . | . | TRBV7-2 | CASSRQFGSNQPQHF | TGTGCCAGCAGCCGACAGTTTGGTAGCAATCAGCCCCAGCATTTT
TRBJ1-2 | . | . | TRBV6-1 | CASSALVPMRKTYGYTF | TGTGCCAGCAGTGCGCTAGTCCCTATGCGAAAGACCTATGGCTACACCTTC
TRBJ1-2 | . | . | TRBV6-1 | CASSEGRFQANYGYTF | TGTGCCAGCAGCGAAGGACGGTTCCAAGCTAACTATGGCTACACCTTC
TRBJ2-1 | . | . | TRBV12-5 | CASGLVLGGEQFF | TGTGCTAGTGGTTTGGTACTCGGCGGGGAGCAGTTCTTC
TRBJ1-2 | . | . | TRBV6-5 | CASSYLDDGSYGYTF | TGTGCCAGCAGTTACTTAGACGACGGGTCCTATGGCTACACCTTC
TRBJ2-5 | . | . | TRBV15 | CATSKGETQYF | TGTGCCACCAGCAAAGGGGAGACCCAGTACTTC
TRBJ2-1 | . | . | TRBV6-6 | CARVGFPGAEQFF | TGTGCCAGGGTAGGATTCCCGGGGGCCGAGCAGTTCTTC
TRBJ2-5 | few | . | TRBV7-2 | CASSLLPSHGGGAQETQYF | TGTGCCAGCAGCTTATTGCCATCCCACGGGGGCGGGGCCCAAGAGACCCAGTACTTC
TRBJ1-1 | . | . | TRBV10-3 | CAIRPQVSNTEAFF | TGTGCCATCCGACCACAGGTATCGAACACTGAAGCTTTCTTT
TRBJ1-1 | once | . | TRBV5-5 | CASSWGLKEGTEAFF | TGTGCCAGCAGCTGGGGGTTAAAGGAGGGCACTGAAGCTTTCTTT
TRBJ2-1 | . | TRBD1 | TRBV6-4 | CASSSGTGVLAEQFF | TGTGCCAGCAGTTCCGGGACAGGGGTTTTGGCTGAGCAGTTCTTC
TRBJ1-1 | . | TRBD1 | TRBV5-6 | CASSLAGQGVLNTEAFF | TGTGCCAGCAGCTTGGCGGGACAGGGGGTCTTGAACACTGAAGCTTTCTTT
TRBJ1-2 | . | . | TRBV11-2 | CASSSWGNYGYTF | TGTGCCAGCAGCTCCTGGGGTAACTATGGCTACACCTTC
TRBJ2-1 | . | . | TRBV4-3 | CASSQRRGQLRIF | TGCGCCAGCAGCCAAAGGAGGGGGCAACTAAGGATCTTC
TRBJ1-2 | . | . | TRBV11-1 | CASSPNQGNGYTF | TGTGCCAGCAGTCCCAACCAGGGGAATGGCTACACCTTC
TRBJ2-1 | . | TRBD2 | TRBV6-6 | CASSLLGGGVRNEQFF | TGTGCCAGCAGCCTACTGGGCGGGGGGGTCCGGAATGAGCAGTTCTTC
TRBJ2-3 | few | . | TRBV6-5 | CASSYGGQSTDTQYF | TGTGCCAGCAGTTATGGGGGGCAGAGCACAGATACGCAGTATTTT
TRBJ2-3 | . | TRBD2 | TRBV29-1 | CSEERASGGGDTQYF | TGCAGCGAGGAAAGGGCTAGCGGGGGTGGGGATACGCAGTATTTT
TRBJ1-2 | . | TRBD1 | TRBV28 | CATNVQGARTYGYTF | TGTGCCACCAACGTACAGGGGGCGCGAACCTATGGCTACACCTTC
TRBJ2-5 | . | . | TRBV5-5 | CASSLILQQETQYF | TGTGCCAGCAGCTTGATTCTTCAACAAGAGACCCAGTACTTC
TRBJ1-2 | . | TRBD1 | TRBV6-5 | CASSIDRGYGYTF | TGTGCCAGCAGTATTGACAGGGGTTATGGCTACACCTTC
TRBJ1-1 | . | . | TRBV11-2 | CASSRAGRQGGPEAFF | TGTGCCAGCAGCCGGGCGGGGAGGCAGGGAGGGCCTGAAGCTTTCTTT
TRBJ1-6 | . | TRBD1 | TRBV5-1 | CASSMTTGEGNSPLHF | TGCGCCAGCAGCATGACGACAGGGGAAGGGAATTCACCCCTCCACTTT
TRBJ1-5 | . | . | TRBV4-2 | CASSQDKRSNQPQHF | TGTGCCAGCAGCCAAGATAAACGGAGCAATCAGCCCCAGCATTTT
TRBJ1-5 | . | . | TRBV5-6 | CASSLKLTPDQPQHF | TGTGCCAGCAGCTTGAAGTTGACACCCGATCAGCCCCAGCATTTT
TRBJ2-4 | . | . | TRBV7-2 | CASSLQGSKNIQYF | TGTGCCAGCAGCTTACAGGGTTCCAAAAACATTCAGTACTTC
TRBJ1-2 | . | TRBD1 | TRBV6-1 | CASSKGQGPLGNYGYTF | TGTGCCAGCAGTAAAGGACAGGGCCCCCTCGGAAACTATGGCTACACCTTC
TRBJ1-2 | few | . | TRBV7-2 | CASSLGGSGTTNGYTF | TGTGCCAGCAGCTTAGGAGGTTCCGGGACAACGAATGGCTACACCTTC
TRBJ2-3 | . | TRBD2 | TRBV18 | CASSPALAGGTDTQYF | TGTGCCAGCTCACCCGCACTAGCGGGGGGCACAGATACGCAGTATTTT
TRBJ1-6 | . | TRBD1 | TRBV5-8 | CASSLRQGPNSPLHF | TGTGCCAGCAGCTTAAGACAGGGCCCGAATTCACCCCTCCACTTT
TRBJ2-2 | . | . | TRBV7-9 | CASSIQGTGELFF | TGTGCCAGCAGCATACAGGGTACCGGGGAGCTGTTTTTT
TRBJ1-6 | . | TRBD1 | TRBV9 | CASSPRDRVGGNSPLHF | TGTGCCAGCAGCCCAAGGGACAGGGTGGGGGGTAATTCACCCCTCCACTTT
TRBJ1-1 | once | TRBD1 | TRBV5-6 | CASSPGQAHTEAFF | TGTGCCAGCAGCCCTGGACAGGCGCACACTGAAGCTTTCTTT
TRBJ1-2 | . | . | TRBV9 | CASSVLPTTTNYGYTF | TGTGCCAGCAGCGTACTGCCTACAACCACTAACTATGGCTACACCTTC
TRBJ1-3 | few | TRBD1 | TRBV5-6 | CASTHKKGAVKWGNTIYF | TGTGCCAGCACCCACAAGAAGGGGGCGGTAAAATGGGGAAACACCATATATTTT
TRBJ1-1 | . | . | TRBV7-3 | CASSTQTGLGAEAFF | TGTGCCAGCAGCACTCAGACAGGATTAGGCGCTGAAGCTTTCTTT
TRBJ1-3 | . | . | TRBV5-6 | CASSFERISGNTIYF | TGTGCCAGCAGCTTCGAACGAATCTCTGGAAACACCATATATTTT
TRBJ2-1 | . | TRBD1 | TRBV5-1 | CASSQDRSQGEQFF | TGCGCCAGCAGCCAGGACAGGTCCCAGGGTGAGCAGTTCTTC
TRBJ2-3 | . | . | TRBV2 | CASSEKLFTDTQYF | TGTGCCAGCAGTGAAAAGCTATTCACAGATACGCAGTATTTT
TRBJ2-3 | . | TRBD1 | TRBV5-4 | CASSDRGLLDTQYF | TGTGCCAGCAGTGACAGGGGGTTATTAGATACGCAGTATTTT
TRBJ2-7 | . | TRBD1 | TRBV5-1 | CASSSGTAAYEQYF | TGCGCCAGCAGCTCCGGGACAGCCGCCTACGAGCAGTACTTC
TRBJ1-4 | . | TRBD1 | TRBV27 | CASSPRQGAREKLFF | TGTGCCAGCAGTCCACGACAGGGGGCGCGTGAAAAACTGTTTTTT
TRBJ2-5 | . | TRBD2 | TRBV4-2 | CASSPVERGGQETQYF | TGTGCCAGCAGTCCTGTGGAGCGGGGGGGACAAGAGACCCAGTACTTC
TRBJ2-5 | . | . | TRBV7-7 | CASSLGSGQETQYF | TGTGCTAGCAGCTTAGGTAGCGGACAAGAGACCCAGTACTTC
TRBJ2-5 | . | TRBD2 | TRBV11-2 | CASSLAGSGGAETQYF | TGTGCCAGCAGCTTAGCGGGTAGCGGGGGGGCAGAGACCCAGTACTTC